The 26 T cell receptor beta chains below were found in one sample sequenced in a study of shared clonotypes between healthy human individuals. Sequencing used immunoSEQ multiplex PCR; TCRdb keeps in-frame clones, though not all of them. The data show approximately 1.5 million clones, approximately 98.5% seen once. The specimen sequenced was naive CD4+ T cells sorted from blood. Subset denoted: CD45RA+ positively selected. The receptors derive from a man aged 25 to 40 in good health.

V is TRBV9 and J is TRBJ2-2; D remains unclear. V lost 3 bases and J 1 base, leaving 7 bases between the germline ends. The CDR3 contains 14 residues. CDR1 is SGDLS and CDR2 is YYNGEE in the germline V gene. The CDR3: CASSATLNTGELFF. DNA for the CDR3: TGTGCCAGCAGCGCGACCCTGAACACCGGGGAGCTGTTTTTT. Drawing the rest from reference TRBV9 and TRBJ2-2, the complete variable domain is DSGVTQTPKHLITATGQRVTLRCSPRSGDLSVYWYQQSLDQGLQFLIQYYNGEERAKGNILERFSAQQFPDLHSELNLSSLELGDSALYFCASSATLNTGELFFGEGSRLTVL.

This chain connects TRBV9 to TRBJ1-2; D may be TRBD1 (5 bases). Germline assignment: CDR1 SGDLS and CDR2 YYNGEE. Trimming took off 4 bases at V and 3 bases at J, with 16 bases between the two ends. The CDR3 totals 15 residues. Here the CDR3 reads CASSSLRGSHYGYTF. The CDR3 region has the DNA TGTGCCAGCAGCTCCCTTCGGGGGTCCCACTATGGCTACACCTTC.

V gene TRBV10-3 combines with J gene TRBJ2-3; D ambiguous. Germline lookup yields CDR1 ENHRY and CDR2 SYGVKD. The CDR3 is 13 residues long. Trimming cost V 6 bases and J 6 bases, with 13 bases left between them. The CDR3 DNA is TGTGCCATCAGCCCGGGTGTGGGTGATACGCAGTATTTT. Amino acid sequence: CAISPGVGDTQYF.

A remark on this clone: Within the sample, other DNA sequences also encode this same CDR3. This chain uses TRBV5-1 with TRBJ1-5; TRBD1 agrees at 8 bases. The J segment lost 5 bases and the V segment lost 3 bases, leaving 4 bases of the junction unmatched. This CDR3 is 14 amino acids long. Germline CDR1 reads SGHRS; CDR2 reads YFSETQ. CDR3 DNA: TGCGCCAGCAGCTCCGGACAGGGCGATCAGCCCCAGCATTTT. Translating gives CASSSGQGDQPQHF. The full variable domain, rest sourced from reference TRBV5-1 and TRBJ1-5, is KAGVTQTPRYLIKTRGQQVTLSCSPISGHRSVSWYQQTPGQGLQFLFEYFSETQRNKGNFPGRFSGRQFSNSRSEMNVSTLELGDSALYLCASSSGQGDQPQHFGDGTRLSIL.

This sequence joins TRBV29-1 and TRBJ2-2; D remains ambiguous. CDR1 is SQVTM, CDR2 ANQGSEA, per germline. Deletions cut 6 bases from V and 4 bases from J, with 9 bases between. The CDR3 runs 12 residues. The chain's CDR3 is CSVSGFTGELFF. The CDR3 nucleotides read TGCAGCGTCTCGGGCTTCACCGGGGAGCTGTTTTTT.

The chain uses TRBV27 and TRBJ2-1; 9 bases are shared with TRBD2. There are 18 residues in the CDR3. Germline assignment: CDR1 MNHEY and CDR2 SMNVEV (reference sequence). Trimming at V came to 7 bases and at J to 4 bases, leaving 17 bases not matched to a gene. The CDR3 spells CASTRGENGLARYNEQFF. Written as DNA, the CDR3 is TGTGCCAGCACCCGAGGGGAGAATGGACTAGCGAGATACAATGAGCAGTTCTTC.

The chain links TRBV6-4 to TRBJ2-3; D possibly corresponds to TRBD2 (6 bases). This CDR3 region has 14 residues. Trimming removed 2 bases at V and 1 base at J, with 7 bases between. Germline V gene data show CDR1 as MRHNA and CDR2 as SNTAGT. CDR3 in DNA: TGTGCCAGCAGTGACCCGGGGGGCACAGATACGCAGTATTTT. It encodes CASSDPGGTDTQYF.

The chain employs TRBV7-8 and TRBJ2-1; 12 bases map to TRBD2. V dropped 5 bases and J dropped 7; count of bases not matched to a gene: 9. There are 16 residues in the CDR3. In germline, CDR1 is SGHVS, CDR2 FQNEAQ. The CDR3 DNA reads TGTGCCAGCAGCCCCACTAGCGGGAGGTCCATAAATGAGCAGTTCTTC. Its translation is CASSPTSGRSINEQFF.

This sequence joins TRBV19 and TRBJ2-7; no firm D call. The germline V and J ends were trimmed by 3 bases and 6 bases, with 15 bases remaining between them. CDR3 length equals 14 residues. The V gene's germline CDR1 is LNHDA and CDR2 SQIVND (reference sequence). CDR3 loop: CASSILKGSAEQYF. The CDR3 nucleotides read TGTGCCAGTAGTATCCTGAAGGGCTCGGCCGAGCAGTACTTC.

The J gene is TRBJ2-7, the V gene TRBV29-1; D might be TRBD1 or TRBD2, each matching 5 bases. The CDR3 sequence is 12 residues long. The germline V gene encodes CDR1 SQVTM and CDR2 ANQGSEA. The V end lost 4 bases, the J end lost 1 base, and 8 bases lay between the germline ends. CDR3 sequence: CSVGGESYEQYF. In nucleotides, the CDR3 is TGCAGCGTTGGAGGGGAATCCTACGAGCAGTACTTC.

V usage is TRBV29-1 and J usage is TRBJ2-5; D is undetermined. This CDR3 has 12 residues. V lost 5 bases, J lost 5 bases, and 12 bases lay in between. CDR1 is SQVTM, CDR2 ANQGSEA, per germline. CDR3 sequence: CSVLTPGETQYF. CDR3 DNA: TGCAGCGTTTTAACGCCTGGGGAGACCCAGTACTTC. Together with reference TRBV29-1 and TRBJ2-5, the CDR3 gives the full variable domain: SAVISQKPSRDICQRGTSLTIQCQVDSQVTMMFWYRQQPGQSLTLIATANQGSEATYESGFVIDKFPISRPNLTFSTLTVSNMSPEDSSIYLCSVLTPGETQYFGPGTRLLVL.

The CDR3 sequence: CASPRLAHTSTDTQYF. In nucleotides, the CDR3 is TGCGCCAGCCCTAGACTAGCGCACACTAGCACAGATACGCAGTATTTT. The chain joins TRBV5-1 to TRBJ2-3; TRBD2 matches 8 bases. V lost 7 bases to trimming and J lost 0 bases; unmatched junction nucleotides: 10. Germline values: CDR1 SGHRS, CDR2 YFSETQ. This CDR3 has 16 amino acids.

The chain joins TRBV19 to TRBJ2-3; no firm D call. The V gene's germline CDR1 is LNHDA and CDR2 SQIVND (reference sequence). The V end was cut by 7 bases, the J end by 3 bases, with 5 bases between. CDR3 length: 11 residues. CDR3 DNA sequence: TGTGCCAGTACGGATACAGATACGCAGTATTTT. Its translation is CASTDTDTQYF. The entire variable domain, with the rest obtained from reference TRBV19 and TRBJ2-3, is as follows: DGGITQSPKYLFRKEGQNVTLSCEQNLNHDAMYWYRQDPGQGLRLIYYSQIVNDFQKGDIAEGYSVSREKKESFPLTVTSAQKNPTAFYLCASTDTDTQYFGPGTRLTVL.

V and J are TRBV11-2 and TRBJ2-3; TRBD2 aligns across 14 bases. Germline CDR1 is SGHAT and CDR2 is FQNNGV. The CDR3 loop spans 18 amino acids. Unmatched junction bases numbered 6, after V lost 4 bases and J lost 0 bases. CDR3 nucleotide sequence: TGTGCCAGCAGCTCGAGACTAGCGGGAGGGCCTAGCACAGATACGCAGTATTTT. This sequence encodes CASSSRLAGGPSTDTQYF.

This chain links TRBV7-6 with TRBJ2-7; TRBD2 agrees at 7 bases. V trimming: 2 bases; J trimming: 3 bases; junction bases outside the gene matches: 4. CDR3 length: 14 amino acids. Germline lookup yields CDR1 SGHVS and CDR2 FNYEAQ. CDR3 loop: CASSLSPSGYEQYF. CDR3 nucleotide sequence: TGTGCCAGCAGCTTATCCCCTAGCGGCTACGAGCAGTACTTC.

DNA for the CDR3: TGTGCCAGCAGCTTAGCGGGTCCGGGGAGGGCGGATACGCAGTATTTT. It is translated as CASSLAGPGRADTQYF. The chain links TRBV7-9 to TRBJ2-3; 7 bases are shared with TRBD2. The CDR3 loop spans 16 amino acids. Germline values: CDR1 SEHNR, CDR2 FQNEAQ (reference sequence). With 0 bases clipped from V and 6 bases from J, the junction kept 9 bases outside the gene matches.

On this clone: Other DNA sequences from this sample encode an identical CDR3 as well. The chain employs TRBV28 and TRBJ2-7, with 7 bases fitting TRBD1. This CDR3 is built from 14 residues. V was clipped by 3 bases and J by 0 bases; unmatched bases: 2. CDR1 and CDR2 from the germline V gene are MDHEN and SYDVKM. CDR3 sequence reads: CASSFSGGSYEQYF. CDR3 nucleotide sequence: TGTGCCAGCAGTTTTTCAGGGGGCTCCTACGAGCAGTACTTC.

This chain joins TRBV25-1 and TRBJ2-2; D perhaps matches TRBD1 (6 bases). The V end lost 6 bases, the J end lost 0 bases, and 14 bases lay between the germline ends. The CDR3 covers 16 residues. Germline CDR1 is MGHDK and CDR2 is SYGVNS. CDR3 residues: CASRNPGHPNTGELFF. In nucleotides, the CDR3 is TGTGCCAGCAGGAACCCGGGACACCCGAACACCGGGGAGCTGTTTTTT.

V gene TRBV4-3 combines with J gene TRBJ2-1; possibly TRBD2 for D (6 bases). CDR1 and CDR2 (germline): LGHNA, YSLEER. This CDR3 is built from 14 residues. V shed 2 bases and J shed 9 bases, with 14 bases lying between them. CDR3: CASSQRREFGEQFF. CDR3 bases: TGCGCCAGCAGCCAACGCCGGGAGTTTGGTGAGCAGTTCTTC.

This sequence joins TRBV19 and TRBJ2-7, with TRBD1 matching over 7 bases. There are 15 residues in the CDR3. The germline V gene encodes CDR1 LNHDA and CDR2 SQIVND (reference sequence). V trimming: 5 bases; J trimming: 2 bases; junction bases outside the gene matches: 9. Written as DNA, the CDR3 is TGTGCCAGTAGTTCCAGACAGGGAGCTACCTACGAGCAGTACTTC. Residues: CASSSRQGATYEQYF.

The CDR3 is CASSLVDWATGELFF. The CDR3 DNA reads TGTGCCAGCAGCTTAGTTGACTGGGCGACCGGGGAGCTGTTTTTT. The V call is TRBV7-8, the J call TRBJ2-2, with D hard to call. This CDR3 is built from 15 residues. CDR1 SGHVS and CDR2 FQNEAQ come from the germline V gene. V gave up 1 base and J gave up 5 bases, with 11 bases separating them.

V and J are TRBV27 and TRBJ1-1, with unresolved D. Between the trimmed V and J ends, which lost 6 bases and 2 bases, there was a span of 19 bases. Germline CDR1 MNHEY, CDR2 SMNVEV (reference sequence). The CDR3 runs 16 residues. The CDR3 region is CASRYTADMVNTEAFF. CDR3 in DNA: TGTGCCAGCAGGTATACGGCCGATATGGTAAACACTGAAGCTTTCTTT.

This chain joins TRBV5-1 and TRBJ2-7, with 10 bases aligning to TRBD2. This CDR3 comprises 15 residues. The trim removed 7 bases at V and 1 base at J, leaving 8 bases unmatched. Germline V gene lookup returns CDR1 SGHRS and CDR2 YFSETQ. The CDR3 here is CASCLTSGPSYEQYF. The CDR3 coding sequence is TGCGCCAGCTGTCTGACTAGCGGGCCTTCCTACGAGCAGTACTTC.

This chain links TRBV28 with TRBJ2-5; 12 bases fit TRBD2. The CDR3 loop spans 15 amino acids. Trimming removed 8 bases from V and 5 bases from J; junction bases left unmatched: 9. Germline V CDR1 and CDR2: MDHEN, SYDVKM. DNA for the CDR3: TGTGCCAGCGGGCCTAGCGGGAGGGCCTTCGAGACCCAGTACTTC. Its protein product is CASGPSGRAFETQYF.

The chain is built from TRBV5-4 and TRBJ2-3; D ambiguous. Germline CDR1 reads SGHNT; CDR2 reads YYREEE (reference sequence). V was shortened by 0 bases and J by 2 bases, with 4 bases between the two germline ends. The CDR3 consists of 13 residues. In DNA, the CDR3 is TGTGCCAGCAGCTTGGATTACACAGATACGCAGTATTTT. This encodes CASSLDYTDTQYF.

A single count supports this clone. V gene TRBV19 combines with J gene TRBJ2-6; D gene unclear. The germline V gene encodes CDR1 LNHDA and CDR2 SQIVND (reference sequence). V was pared by 3 bases and J by 0 bases, with 9 bases between. This CDR3 is 16 amino acids long. CDR3 nucleotide sequence: TGTGCCAGTAGTATCTCGTCGCTCTCTGGGGCCAACGTCCTGACTTTC. Amino acids: CASSISSLSGANVLTF.